This T cell receptor beta chain was sequenced in a study of T cell responses to AZD1222 COVID-19 vaccine. Broader study findings: Only a handful of AZD1222 recipients were seropositive at baseline.

V dropped 2 bases and J dropped 8 bases, with 4 bases sitting between them. CDR1 LGHNA and CDR2 YNFKEQ come from the germline V gene. The CDR3 has 11 residues. Details on this clone: Its antigen is undetermined.

Data came from immunoSEQ multiplex PCR; TCRdb stores just in-frame clones and leaves some out. The profile covers approximately 130,000 clones, with 65% to 90% appearing a single time and 7.9% taken by the ten largest. This TCR was recovered from an adult who received the MenACWY meningococcal vaccine as a control. Sequencing used peripheral blood, obtained 28 days after the second dose of the MenACWY control vaccine. The chain is built from TRBV4-2 and TRBJ2-1; D is unresolved. This CDR3 is CASSQRDEQFF. DNA of the CDR3: TGTGCCAGCAGCCAAAGAGATGAGCAGTTCTTC.